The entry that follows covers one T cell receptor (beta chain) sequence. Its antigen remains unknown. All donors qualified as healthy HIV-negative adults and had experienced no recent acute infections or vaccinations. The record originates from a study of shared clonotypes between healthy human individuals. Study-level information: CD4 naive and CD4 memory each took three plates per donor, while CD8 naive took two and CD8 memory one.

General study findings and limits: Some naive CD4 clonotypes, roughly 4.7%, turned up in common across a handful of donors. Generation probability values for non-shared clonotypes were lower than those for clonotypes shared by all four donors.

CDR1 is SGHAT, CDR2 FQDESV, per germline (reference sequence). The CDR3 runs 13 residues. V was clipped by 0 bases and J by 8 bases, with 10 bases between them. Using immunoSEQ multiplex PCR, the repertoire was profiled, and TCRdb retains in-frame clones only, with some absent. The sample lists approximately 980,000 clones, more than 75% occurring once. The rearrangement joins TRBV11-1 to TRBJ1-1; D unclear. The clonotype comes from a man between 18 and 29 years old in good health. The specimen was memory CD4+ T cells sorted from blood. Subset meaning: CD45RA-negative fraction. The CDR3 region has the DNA TGTGCCAGCAGCTTAGCGGGTGGAGCCGAAGCTTTCTTT. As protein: CASSLAGGAEAFF. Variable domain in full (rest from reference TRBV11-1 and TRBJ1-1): EAEVAQSPRYKITEKSQAVAFWCDPISGHATLYWYRQILGQGPELLVQFQDESVVDDSQLPKDRFSAERLKGVDSTLKIQPAELGDSAMYLCASSLAGGAEAFFGQGTRLTVV.